This entry lists 19 T cell receptor beta chains sequenced from one sample in a study of human T cells and chemical hapten exposure. Described time point: patch test 2, 6 weeks after DPC sensitization. Indicated treatment: therapeutic diphenylcyclopropenone sensitization with weekly scalp DPC. MiXCR, applied by TCRdb to the RACE reads, yields one record per CDR3 protein. The profile shows fewer than 95,000 distinct CDR3 sequences, roughly 9.6% of them singletons. The material sequenced was whole blood, taken in connection with sensitization to the hapten diphenylcyclopropenone (DPC). Receptors were obtained from a middle-aged man with alopecia areata. Some clones in this sample may be carry-over from other donors' samples.

Only a few counts were recorded for this clonotype. The chain combines TRBV13 with TRBJ2-5; D is possibly TRBD1 or TRBD2 (5 bases each). V was cut by 4 bases and J by 2 bases, with 11 bases left in between. CDR1 is PRHDT, CDR2 FYEKMQ, per germline (reference sequence). The CDR3 runs to 14 residues. CDR3 in DNA: TGTGCCAGCAGCTGGAGGACACGTCAAGAGACCCAGTACTTC. Translating it yields CASSWRTRQETQYF.

A few counts support this clonotype. The CDR3 bases are TGTGCCAGCAGCTTGTCCGGGACAGGGTGGTCTCTTGGAAACACCATATATTTT. Translating gives CASSLSGTGWSLGNTIYF. The chain recombines TRBV5-6 with TRBJ1-3; 9 bases match TRBD1. The J segment lost 3 bases and the V segment lost 1 base, leaving 11 bases of the junction unmatched. This CDR3 comprises 18 residues. Germline V CDR1 and CDR2: SGHDT, YYEEEE.

This clonotype was detected a few times. The CDR3 DNA reads as TGTGCCAGCAGCTTAGGGGCTAGCGGGCCCGCAGATACGCAGTATTTT. This sequence encodes CASSLGASGPADTQYF. V usage is TRBV7-9 and J usage is TRBJ2-3, with 8 bases matching TRBD2. The germline V gene has CDR1 SEHNR and CDR2 FQNEAQ (reference sequence). The CDR3 consists of 16 residues. Trimming at V came to 1 base and at J to 4 bases, leaving 7 bases not matched to a gene.

The chain couples TRBV15 to TRBJ2-7, with D uncertain. Trimming took off 0 bases at V and 2 bases at J, with 14 bases between the two ends. This CDR3 comprises 16 residues. Germline V lookup: CDR1 LNHNV, CDR2 YYDKDF (reference sequence). For the CDR3, the DNA is TGTGCCACCAGCAGAGATCTGCTGGCGACGGCCTACGAGCAGTACTTC. Protein product: CATSRDLLATAYEQYF. Supplemented by reference TRBV15 and TRBJ2-7, the full variable domain reads DAMVIQNPRYQVTQFGKPVTLSCSQTLNHNVMYWYQQKSSQAPKLLFHYYDKDFNNEADTPDNFQSRRPNTSFCFLDIRSPGLGDTAMYLCATSRDLLATAYEQYFGPGTRLTVT.

The sample holds a few counts of this clonotype. The chain links TRBV28 to TRBJ2-6; the match to TRBD1 covers 11 bases. The CDR3 has 19 amino acids. V dropped 4 bases and J dropped 0; count of bases not matched to a gene: 8. The germline gives CDR1 MDHEN, CDR2 SYDVKM. CDR3 in DNA: TGTGCCAGCAGTTCCGGACAGGGGGCTTCCTCCTCTGGGGCCAACGTCCTGACTTTC. Residues: CASSSGQGASSSGANVLTF.

The chain uses TRBV5-4 and TRBJ2-1, with TRBD1 identical over 7 bases. There are 13 residues in the CDR3. Germline V gene sequence: CDR1 SGHNT, CDR2 YYREEE (reference sequence). J was trimmed by 8 bases and V by 0 bases; bases with no gene match: 2. CDR3 region: CASSLETGYEQFF. DNA for the CDR3: TGTGCCAGCAGCTTGGAGACAGGGTATGAGCAGTTCTTC.

The J gene is TRBJ1-2, the V gene TRBV7-2; TRBD1 is a possible D gene (6 bases). The V gene lost 8 bases and the J gene lost 3 bases, with 19 bases spanning the gap. The CDR3 length is 15 residues. Germline-derived CDR1 and CDR2 are SGHTA and FQGNSA. CDR3 protein: CASSTFRGTDYGYTF. The CDR3 DNA is TGTGCCAGCTCAACCTTCAGGGGCACTGACTATGGCTACACCTTC. The full variable domain, with the rest looked up from reference TRBV7-2 and TRBJ1-2, is GAGVSQSPSNKVTEKGKDVELRCDPISGHTALYWYRQSLGQGLEFLIYFQGNSAPDKSGLPSDRFSAERTGGSVSTLTIQRTQQEDSAVYLCASSTFRGTDYGYTFGSGTRLTVV.

There are many counts of this clonotype. This chain links TRBV27 with TRBJ2-4; D might be TRBD2 (5 bases). The germline CDR1 and CDR2 sequences are MNHEY and SMNVEV (reference sequence). V was pared by 2 bases and J by 9 bases, with 14 bases between. The CDR3 extends over 14 amino acids. CDR3 bases: TGTGCCAGCAGTTTAGGGGTCCCCCGGGGCATTCAGTACTTC. It yields the protein CASSLGVPRGIQYF.

This clonotype was counted between two and nine times. V gene TRBV12-3 or TRBV12-4 combines with J gene TRBJ1-1; perhaps TRBD1 as D (5 bases). The length of the CDR3 is 13 residues. V was cut by 4 bases and J by 4 bases, with 10 bases left in between. Here the CDR3 reads CASSWGGATEAFF. Written as DNA, the CDR3 is TGTGCCAGCAGTTGGGGGGGAGCCACTGAAGCTTTCTTT.

The chain joins TRBV12-3 or TRBV12-4 to TRBJ1-5; 7 bases are shared with TRBD1. V lost 5 bases, J lost 6 bases, and 7 bases stayed unmatched. The CDR3 contains 14 residues. The CDR3 sequence is CASSNTWTGQPQHF. The CDR3 DNA sequence: TGTGCCAGCAGTAATACCTGGACAGGTCAGCCCCAGCATTTT.

This clonotype was detected a few times. V usage is TRBV6-1 and J usage is TRBJ2-7; D possibly matches TRBD1 or TRBD2 (5 bases each). The CDR3 extends over 13 amino acids. Trimming stripped 6 bases from V and 2 bases from J, with 11 bases between. Looked up from germline, CDR1 is MNHNS and CDR2 is SASEGT. CDR3 bases: TGTGCCAGCAGCCGGGACCCTGCCTACGAGCAGTACGTC. It encodes CASSRDPAYEQYV.

The chain combines TRBV30 with TRBJ2-1, with D unresolved. Trimming shortened V by 3 bases and J by 8 bases, and 14 bases separated the two germline ends. The CDR3 has 13 residues. CDR1 is GTSNPN and CDR2 is SVGIG in the germline V gene (reference sequence). CDR3 nucleotide sequence: TGTGCCTGGAGACTCCCTCCTACCCATGAGCAGTTCTTC. Protein: CAWRLPPTHEQFF. The full variable domain, rest sourced from reference TRBV30 and TRBJ2-1, is SQTIHQWPATLVQPVGSPLSLECTVEGTSNPNLYWYRQAAGRGLQLLFYSVGIGQISSEVPQNLSASRPQDRQFILSSKKLLLSDSGFYLCAWRLPPTHEQFFGPGTRLTVL.

In its sample, this clonotype was seen a few times. This chain connects TRBV28 to TRBJ1-2; 10 bases match TRBD1. CDR1 and CDR2 from the germline V gene are MDHEN and SYDVKM. CDR3 length: 15 residues. V was clipped by 2 bases and J by 4 bases; unmatched bases: 4. CDR3 nucleotides: TGTGCCAGCAGTTTAGGACAGGGGGTTCTCTATGGCTACACCTTC. Protein product: CASSLGQGVLYGYTF.

The chain employs TRBV20-1 and TRBJ2-3; 10 nucleotides align to TRBD2. Germline lookup yields CDR1 DFQATT and CDR2 SNEGSKA (reference sequence). This CDR3 is 16 amino acids long. J lost 1 base, V lost 6 bases, and 10 bases had no gene match. DNA of the CDR3: TGCAGTGCCCGCCCCAAGCTAGCGGGAGGCACAGATACGCAGTATTTT. Translated, it gives CSARPKLAGGTDTQYF.

V is TRBV14 and J is TRBJ2-3; unclear D gene. This CDR3 is built from 13 residues. V lost 1 base, J lost 3 bases, and 5 bases lay in between. CDR1 is SGHDN and CDR2 is FVKESK in the germline V gene. The CDR3 sequence is CASSQGSTDTQYF. The CDR3 nucleotides are TGTGCCAGCAGCCAAGGCTCGACAGATACGCAGTATTTT.

This clonotype was seen a few times. This chain links TRBV18 with TRBJ1-2; D remains unclear. V lost 5 bases, J lost 8 bases, and 18 bases lay in between. The CDR3 has 14 amino acids. Germline V CDR1 and CDR2: KGHSH, LQKENI. Written as DNA, the CDR3 is TGTGCCAGCTCATCGGGCCGAGAGTTTGGAGGCTACACCTTC. It specifies CASSSGREFGGYTF.

The table lists this clonotype with a few counts. The chain is built from TRBV3-1 and TRBJ2-7; D possibly corresponds to TRBD1 (5 bases). CDR1 and CDR2 (germline): LGHDT, YNNKEL (reference sequence). The CDR3 is 14 residues long. Deletions cut 7 bases from V and 11 bases from J, with 24 bases between. The CDR3 nucleotides are TGTGCCAGCATCGCAACCGGCCCGACAGTTAAGGAGTACGTC. Its protein is CASIATGPTVKEYV.

J is TRBJ1-1 and V is TRBV5-1; D remains unclear. Per the germline V gene, CDR1 is SGHRS and CDR2 is YFSETQ. This CDR3 is 16 amino acids long. Trimming took off 0 bases at V and 3 bases at J, with 15 bases between the two ends. The CDR3 reads CASSLGGRRMDTEAFF. CDR3 nucleotide sequence: TGCGCCAGCAGCTTGGGCGGAAGGCGTATGGACACTGAAGCTTTCTTT.

CDR3 in DNA: TGTGCCAGCAGTTGGGGGCAAATGAACACTGAAGCTTTCTTT. Translated: CASSWGQMNTEAFF. The chain employs TRBV27 and TRBJ1-1, with TRBD1 as a possible D gene (6 bases). V lost 4 bases and J lost 0, with 9 bases in between. Per the germline V gene, CDR1 is MNHEY and CDR2 is SMNVEV (reference sequence). This CDR3 is 14 amino acids long.